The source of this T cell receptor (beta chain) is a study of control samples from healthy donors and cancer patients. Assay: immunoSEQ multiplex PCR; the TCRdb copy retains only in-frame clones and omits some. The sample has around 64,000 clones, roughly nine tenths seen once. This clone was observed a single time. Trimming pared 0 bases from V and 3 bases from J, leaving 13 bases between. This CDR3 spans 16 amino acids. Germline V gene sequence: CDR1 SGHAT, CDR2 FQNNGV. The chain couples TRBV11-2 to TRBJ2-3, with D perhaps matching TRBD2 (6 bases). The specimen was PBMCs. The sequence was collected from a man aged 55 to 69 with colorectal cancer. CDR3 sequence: CASSLDLARGTDTQYF. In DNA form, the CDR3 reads TGTGCCAGCAGCTTAGATTTGGCCCGGGGGACAGATACGCAGTATTTT.